The rows below give T cell receptor beta chains drawn from one sample of a study of metastatic and nonmetastatic thyroid tumors. TCRdb re-clonotyped the PCR reads through MiXCR. Of some 30,000 clones in the sample, roughly 30% were seen once. The sequenced sample consisted of blood. These receptor sequences come from a female donor with papillary thyroid cancer or a benign thyroid nodule (not recorded which). Some clones in this sample may be carry-over from other donors' samples. The CDR3 runs from the conserved cysteine through the conserved F or W. The D gene is left open where the match is weak. Size values are once, few and many counts, or a class for expanded clones, and some rows have none.

length,D,size,V,J,DNA,CDR3
19,NA,many,TRBV4-3,TRBJ2-2,TGCGCCAGCAGCCACCTACGGCCCCCAGGGCAGGCGAACACCGGGGAGCTGTTTTTT,CASSHLRPPGQANTGELFF
15,NA,many,TRBV5-1,TRBJ2-1,TGCGCCAGCAGCTTGGTATCAGGAGGATACAATGAGCAGTTCTTC,CASSLVSGGYNEQFF
13,NA,NA,TRBV11-2,TRBJ2-3,TGTGCCAGCAGCTTCGGGCCCCCAGATACGCAGTATTTT,CASSFGPPDTQYF
14,NA,NA,TRBV20-1,TRBJ2-1,TGCAGTGCTTCCAGCGGAGGGTGGGACAATGAGCAGTTCTTC,CSASSGGWDNEQFF
14,NA,NA,TRBV7-2,TRBJ1-2,TGTGCCAGCAGCTCCTCGGGGGGAAGCTATGGCTACACCTTC,CASSSSGGSYGYTF
17,NA,NA,TRBV11-2,TRBJ2-1,TGTGCCAGCAGCTTAGGAGCGGCGGCGTGCTCCTACAATGAGCAGTTCTTC,CASSLGAAACSYNEQFF
18,TRBD2,many,TRBV9,TRBJ2-1,TGTGCCAGCAGCCCGCAAGGGGCTAGCGGGGGTTCCTACAATGAGCAGTTCTTC,CASSPQGASGGSYNEQFF
14,TRBD1,few,TRBV6-1,TRBJ2-7,TGTGCCAGCAGCCTAGACAGGGGCCAATACGAGCAGTACTTC,CASSLDRGQYEQYF
13,NA,NA,TRBV24-1,TRBJ2-7,TGTGCCACCAGTGCCGCAGGGAGCTACGAGCAGTACTTC,CATSAAGSYEQYF
16,NA,few,TRBV6-5,TRBJ2-1,TGTGCCAGCAGTTACTCGAGACTAAGAGCGGCCTTGAAGCAGTTCTTC,CASSYSRLRAALKQFF
15,NA,few,TRBV6-5,TRBJ2-7,TGTGCCAGCAGTTACGGGTTGGTAGGGAACTACGAGCAGTACTTC,CASSYGLVGNYEQYF
14,NA,few,TRBV6-2/TRBV6-3,TRBJ1-2,TGTGCCAGCAGTTACGCTTGGCTAAACTATGGCTACACCTTC,CASSYAWLNYGYTF
12,NA,NA,TRBV30,TRBJ2-1,TGTGCCTGGAGTTCGACCTACAATGAGCAGTTCTTC,CAWSSTYNEQFF
11,NA,few,TRBV12-3/TRBV12-4,TRBJ2-7,TGTGCCAGCAGTTTCCTGGGCGAGCAGTACTTC,CASSFLGEQYF
14,TRBD2,NA,TRBV14,TRBJ2-1,TGTGCCAGCAGCCTGGGGGGGAGTGGGGCTGAGCAGTTCTTC,CASSLGGSGAEQFF
12,TRBD2,many,TRBV11-3,TRBJ2-3,TGTGCCAGCAGCTTAGATTACGGGAGGGCATATTTT,CASSLDYGRAYF
16,TRBD2,many,TRBV2,TRBJ2-3,TGTGCCAGCAGACCCGGGGCGGGCCGGGGGGATGATACGCAGTATTTT,CASRPGAGRGDDTQYF
15,TRBD1,NA,TRBV5-1,TRBJ2-3,TGCGCCAGCAGCTTGGGGGACAGGCGAACAGATACGCAGTATTTT,CASSLGDRRTDTQYF
15,NA,NA,TRBV6-1,TRBJ1-6,TGTGCCAGCAAAGGGGATCGGGGTTATAATTCACCCCTCCACTTT,CASKGDRGYNSPLHF
16,NA,medium-sized,TRBV28,TRBJ2-1,TGTGCCAGCCTCCGGGGCGGCTTAAGCTCCTACAATGAGCAGTTCTTC,CASLRGGLSSYNEQFF
11,NA,few,TRBV28,TRBJ1-1,TGTGCCAGCATCGGGAACACTGAAGCTTTCTTT,CASIGNTEAFF
14,TRBD1,many,TRBV28,TRBJ2-7,TGTGCCAGCAGGTTCCGGGACAGCTCCTACGAGCAGTACTTC,CASRFRDSSYEQYF
15,NA,few,TRBV19,TRBJ2-1,TGTGCCAGTACCCTCGGCCCCCTCGAGCACAATGAGCAGTTCTTC,CASTLGPLEHNEQFF
14,NA,NA,TRBV11-2,TRBJ1-1,TGTGCCAGCAGAATGACAGCTATGAACACTGAAGCTTTCTTT,CASRMTAMNTEAFF
15,TRBD1,medium-sized,TRBV6-2/TRBV6-3,TRBJ2-3,TGTGCCAGCAGTTCGGACAGGCTTCTCACAGATACGCAGTATTTT,CASSSDRLLTDTQYF
15,TRBD1,medium-sized,TRBV6-1,TRBJ2-7,TGTGCCAGCAGGCCGTCGACAGGGGGCTTAGGCGAGCAGTACTTC,CASRPSTGGLGEQYF